These 28 T cell receptor beta chains came from one sample sequenced in a study of regulatory T cells in long-lasting Graves disease. Regarding time point: newly diagnosed GD, antithyroid drugs for less than 3 months. PBMCs were the source of the RNA used for TCR sequencing. Combining iRepertoire HTBI primers with Arm-PCR of CDR3 regions, the authors built TCR beta libraries. TCRdb re-called the multiplex PCR reads through MiXCR, storing one row per CDR3 protein. The profile shows hundreds of thousands of distinct CDR3 sequences, around 15% of them singletons. This same sample was also taken into another study, of T cells in Graves' hyperthyroidism and ophthalmopathy.

The sample consisted of peripheral blood mononuclear cells (PBMCs), taken at new diagnosis, from a patient treated with antithyroid drugs. The receptors stem from a woman aged 35-65 years with Graves disease.

This clonotype was detected only a few times. Possible read error: a much larger clone is one base away. The V gene is TRBV27, the J gene TRBJ1-1; tentative D call: TRBD1 (6 bases). The CDR3 length is 13 residues. CDR1 is MNHEY, CDR2 SMNVEV, per germline (reference sequence). The DNA for the CDR3 is TGTGCCAGCAGTTTCGGACAGAACACTAAAGCTTTCTTT. It encodes CASSFGQNTKAFF.

This clonotype was recorded at least ten times. The chain carries TRBV6-2 or TRBV6-3 and TRBJ2-3; D tentatively reads TRBD1 or TRBD2 (5 bases each). Trimming removed 0 bases at V and 3 bases at J, with 16 bases between. Germline V CDR1 and CDR2: MNHEY, SVGEGT. This CDR3 spans 17 amino acids. CDR3 in DNA: TGTGCCAGCAGTTACTCGAATTGGGGGAAACTTACAGATACGCAGTATTTT. It is translated as CASSYSNWGKLTDTQYF.

The sample holds many counts of this clonotype. This sequence joins TRBV30 and TRBJ1-1, with D possibly matching TRBD1 (6 bases). V was shortened by 5 bases and J by 0 bases, with 7 bases between the two germline ends. Germline loops: CDR1 GTSNPN, CDR2 SVGIG (reference sequence). This CDR3 is 12 amino acids long. The CDR3 spells CAWGTLNTEAFF. CDR3 nucleotide sequence: TGTGCCTGGGGGACATTGAACACTGAAGCTTTCTTT.

This clonotype was counted many times. The CDR3 DNA is TGTGCCAGCAGCGTAGGGATAGGGGGCGCAACTGAAGCTTTCTTT. This translates into CASSVGIGGATEAFF. This sequence joins TRBV9 and TRBJ1-1; 7 nucleotides agree with TRBD1. CDR1 SGDLS and CDR2 YYNGEE come from the germline V gene. With V trimmed by 0 bases and J by 5 bases, 7 bases remained unmatched. The CDR3 totals 15 residues.

This clonotype was seen ten or more times. The genes are TRBV20-1 and TRBJ2-3; D uncertain. This CDR3 comprises 15 residues. Per the germline V gene, CDR1 is DFQATT and CDR2 is SNEGSKA (reference sequence). Trimming cost V 0 bases and J 1 base, with 11 bases left between them. The CDR3 spells CSARDYRSGTDTQYF. The CDR3 region has the DNA TGCAGTGCTAGAGACTATAGGTCCGGCACAGATACGCAGTATTTT.

The chain joins TRBV20-1 to TRBJ2-1; weak D call: TRBD1 (6 bases). The CDR3 runs 13 residues. V was pared by 5 bases and J by 10 bases, with 18 bases between. Germline assignment: CDR1 DFQATT and CDR2 SNEGSKA (reference sequence). The chain's CDR3 is CSAPRDNTYEQFF. For the CDR3, the DNA is TGCAGTGCTCCCCGGGACAATACCTACGAGCAGTTCTTC.

This clonotype occurred many times. The chain joins TRBV27 to TRBJ1-2; 10 bases line up with TRBD1. Germline V gene lookup returns CDR1 MNHEY and CDR2 SMNVEV (reference sequence). The CDR3 is 16 residues long. The J segment lost 6 bases and the V segment lost 4 bases, leaving 11 bases of the junction unmatched. The CDR3 DNA reads TGTGCCAGCAGTTACAGCCCGACAGGGGGCAAGGATGGCTACACCTTC. Translated, it gives CASSYSPTGGKDGYTF.

This clonotype was counted between two and nine times. The V and J genes are TRBV19 and TRBJ1-4, with 9 bases aligning to TRBD1. The trim removed 10 bases at V and 7 bases at J, leaving 7 bases unmatched. The CDR3 runs 13 residues. Germline assignment: CDR1 LNHDA and CDR2 SQIVND (reference sequence). The CDR3 coding sequence is TGTGCCACATCCGGGACAGGGTTTGAAAAACTGTTTTTT. Its translation: CATSGTGFEKLFF.

This clonotype was detected many times. This chain uses TRBV2 with TRBJ2-5; D uncertain. Germline CDR1 SNHLY, CDR2 FYNNEI. The ends were cut back, 1 base at V and 3 bases at J, with 9 bases in the middle. This CDR3 region has 14 residues. The CDR3 region has the DNA TGTGCCAGCAGTGAAGGTGTGGCTGAAGAGACCCAGTACTTC. It is translated as CASSEGVAEETQYF.

This clonotype was observed a handful of times. This chain uses TRBV6-1 with TRBJ2-7; D is possibly TRBD1 (6 bases). The J call may be in error: the DNA end matches TRBJ2-1 better. Germline CDR1 reads MNHNS; CDR2 reads SASEGT. The CDR3 has 13 residues. In DNA form, the CDR3 reads TGTGCCAGCAGTCCTGGACAGTCCTACGAGCAGTTCTTC. This sequence encodes CASSPGQSYEQFF.

This rearrangement joins TRBV7-2 to TRBJ2-1; D unclear. This CDR3 has 15 amino acids. Trimming took off 1 base at V and 4 bases at J, with 11 bases between the two ends. Germline CDR1 is SGHTA and CDR2 is FQGNSA. Written as DNA, the CDR3 is TGTGCCAGCAGCTTAGGTGCAGCCTCATACAATGAGCAGTTCTTC. This translates into CASSLGAASYNEQFF.

The rearrangement uses TRBV12-3 or TRBV12-4 and TRBJ1-3; D is uncertain. Trimming shortened V by 5 bases and J by 0 bases, and 14 bases separated the two germline ends. CDR3 size: 16 residues. This CDR3 is CASSPGIPNSGNTIYF. CDR3 sequence (DNA): TGTGCCAGCAGTCCTGGGATACCCAACTCTGGAAACACCATATATTTT.

In regard to this clonotype: A much larger clone is a single base away; this may be a read error. The V gene is TRBV6-2 or TRBV6-3, the J gene TRBJ2-7; maybe TRBD1 (6 bases). V was cut by 0 bases and J by 2 bases, with 17 bases left in between. The CDR3 covers 17 residues. CDR1 and CDR2 from the germline V gene are MNHEY and SVGEGT. The CDR3 sequence is CASSYSGAVGGTYEQYF. In nucleotides, the CDR3 is TGTGCCAGCAGTTACTCCGGGGCGGTTGGGGGCACCTACGAGCAGTACTTC.

Ten or more counts support this clonotype. This chain uses TRBV6-1 with TRBJ2-3, with 9 bases fitting TRBD1. The V and J ends lost 1 base and 3 bases, in that order; junction bases with no gene match: 2. The CDR3 totals 15 residues. Germline CDR1 is MNHNS and CDR2 is SASEGT. The CDR3 region is CASSEGQGGTDTQYF. The CDR3 DNA is TGTGCCAGCAGTGAAGGACAGGGGGGGACAGATACGCAGTATTTT.

This clonotype has a handful of counts. This chain links TRBV9 with TRBJ1-2, with D unresolved. The germline V gene encodes CDR1 SGDLS and CDR2 YYNGEE. The CDR3 sequence is 13 residues long. The V end was cut by 0 bases, the J end by 3 bases, with 6 bases between. The CDR3 DNA sequence: TGTGCCAGCAGCGTAGCTATGGACTATGGCTACACCTTC. It encodes CASSVAMDYGYTF.

The V call is TRBV5-4, the J call TRBJ2-3, with TRBD2 matching 7 bases. Trimming cost V 6 bases and J 0 bases; bases outside gene matches: 7. The CDR3 runs to 15 residues. Germline V lookup: CDR1 SGHNT, CDR2 YYREEE (reference sequence). As DNA, the CDR3 is TGTGCCAGCAATATGGGGGGGACTAGCACAGATACGCAGTATTTT. Its translation: CASNMGGTSTDTQYF. Looking up the rest from reference TRBV5-4 and TRBJ2-3 gives the full variable domain: ETGVTQSPTHLIKTRGQQVTLRCSSQSGHNTVSWYQQALGQGPQFIFQYYREEENGRGNFPPRFSGLQFPNYSSELNVNALELDDSALYLCASNMGGTSTDTQYFGPGTRLTVL.

This clonotype was detected many times. This chain links TRBV28 with TRBJ2-3; D not certain. This CDR3 contains 16 residues. The germline V and J ends were trimmed by 4 bases and 1 base, with 15 bases remaining between them. CDR1 and CDR2 (germline): MDHEN, SYDVKM. The CDR3 loop is CASSSQLRLGTDTQYF. DNA of the CDR3: TGTGCCAGCAGTTCCCAATTACGGCTTGGCACAGATACGCAGTATTTT.

This chain joins TRBV15 and TRBJ2-6; the D call may be TRBD1 or TRBD2 (6 bases each). Trimming removed 3 bases at V and 3 bases at J, with 18 bases between. From germline, CDR1 is LNHNV and CDR2 YYDKDF (reference sequence). This CDR3 is built from 18 residues. In nucleotides, the CDR3 is TGTGCCACCAGCAGTCAAAGGGGGGTATCGTTTGGGGCCAACGTCCTGACTTTC. Translated: CATSSQRGVSFGANVLTF.

This clonotype was recorded a few times. The genes are TRBV5-5 and TRBJ2-7; D gene ambiguous. The CDR3 covers 13 residues. The germline gives CDR1 SGHKS, CDR2 YYEKEE (reference sequence). V lost 1 base to trimming and J lost 6 bases, with 11 bases between them. CDR3 residues: CASSLIGRGEQYF. The DNA of the CDR3 is TGTGCCAGCAGCTTGATCGGCCGTGGCGAGCAGTACTTC.

This clonotype was found a few times. This is likely a read error, given that the CDR3 carries no conserved phenylalanine or tryptophan at its end. This CDR3 reads CASSEQGAETQYL. CDR3 sequence (DNA): TGTGCCAGCAGTGAGCAGGGGGCGGAGACCCAGTACCTC. The chain couples TRBV2 to TRBJ2-5; TRBD1 matches 8 bases. The CDR3 runs 13 residues. The germline V gene has CDR1 SNHLY and CDR2 FYNNEI. V shed 3 bases, J shed 5 bases, and the junction held 2 bases outside the gene matches.

This chain uses TRBV3-1 with TRBJ2-7; TRBD1 agrees at 7 bases. Germline-derived CDR1 and CDR2 are LGHDT and YNNKEL (reference sequence). This CDR3 comprises 15 residues. V shed 2 bases, J shed 2 bases, and the junction held 6 bases outside the gene matches. The CDR3 coding sequence is TGTGCCAGCAGCCAAAACCCGGGACAGACCTACGAGCAGTACTTC. Encoded protein: CASSQNPGQTYEQYF.

This clonotype was detected ten times or more. This chain links TRBV25-1 with TRBJ2-3; a possible D gene is TRBD1 (6 bases). This CDR3 has 19 residues. CDR1 is MGHDK, CDR2 SYGVNS, per germline. Trimming removed 6 bases from V and 0 bases from J, with 25 bases in between. DNA of the CDR3: TGTGCCAGCAGCGATTCCCTGGGACACCAATCCAGTAGCACAGATACGCAGTATTTT. Protein product: CASSDSLGHQSSSTDTQYF.

This clonotype has more than one count but fewer than ten. The chain is built from TRBV5-4 and TRBJ1-2; D is perhaps TRBD1 (6 bases). The V and J ends lost 3 bases and 2 bases respectively, with 20 bases between them. The CDR3 contains 17 residues. The germline gives CDR1 SGHNT, CDR2 YYREEE (reference sequence). The CDR3 reads CASSSGQPSKPNYGYTF. The CDR3 coding sequence is TGTGCCAGCAGCTCCGGACAGCCCAGCAAGCCGAACTATGGCTACACCTTC.

The rearrangement joins TRBV27 to TRBJ1-1; 11 bases agree with TRBD1. Germline CDR1 is MNHEY and CDR2 is SMNVEV (reference sequence). Losses at the gene ends were 3 bases for V and 10 bases for J; bases not matched to a gene: 10. The CDR3 contains 15 residues. The CDR3 DNA sequence: TGTGCCAGCAGTTTTGGCGGACAGGGGGCGATCGGAGCTTTCTTT. It encodes CASSFGGQGAIGAFF.

This clonotype was detected only a few times. The V gene is TRBV12-5, the J gene TRBJ2-2; D is undetermined. The V gene's germline CDR1 is LGHNT and CDR2 FRNRAP. This CDR3 is built from 16 residues. Between the trimmed V and J ends, which lost 0 bases and 2 bases, there was a span of 10 bases. Here the CDR3 reads CASGLVLGPNTGELFF. The DNA for the CDR3 is TGTGCTAGTGGTTTGGTACTTGGCCCCAACACCGGGGAGCTGTTTTTT.

The chain recombines TRBV20-1 with TRBJ2-1; TRBD2 might be the D (5 bases). V lost 2 bases to trimming and J lost 9 bases, with 8 bases between them. Germline values: CDR1 DFQATT, CDR2 SNEGSKA (reference sequence). The CDR3 totals 11 residues. CDR3 in DNA: TGCAGTGCTAGATTAGCGTCTGAGCAGTTCTTC. This gives the protein CSARLASEQFF.

This clonotype was recorded many times. This chain connects TRBV12-3 or TRBV12-4 to TRBJ1-2; the D gene is possibly TRBD1 (5 bases). CDR3 length: 15 residues. V was cut by 5 bases and J by 3 bases, with 16 bases left in between. The CDR3 protein is CASSPSGTADYGYTF. For the CDR3, the DNA is TGTGCCAGCAGTCCTTCTGGGACGGCGGACTATGGCTACACCTTC.

This clonotype was seen ten or more times. The V and J genes are TRBV28 and TRBJ1-2; D possibly corresponds to TRBD1 (5 bases). The CDR3 runs to 15 residues. From germline, CDR1 is MDHEN and CDR2 SYDVKM. Trimming cost V 1 base and J 4 bases, with 13 bases left between them. The CDR3 spells CASSLSVTASYGYTF. The CDR3 DNA follows: TGTGCCAGCAGTTTATCCGTGACAGCTTCCTATGGCTACACCTTC.